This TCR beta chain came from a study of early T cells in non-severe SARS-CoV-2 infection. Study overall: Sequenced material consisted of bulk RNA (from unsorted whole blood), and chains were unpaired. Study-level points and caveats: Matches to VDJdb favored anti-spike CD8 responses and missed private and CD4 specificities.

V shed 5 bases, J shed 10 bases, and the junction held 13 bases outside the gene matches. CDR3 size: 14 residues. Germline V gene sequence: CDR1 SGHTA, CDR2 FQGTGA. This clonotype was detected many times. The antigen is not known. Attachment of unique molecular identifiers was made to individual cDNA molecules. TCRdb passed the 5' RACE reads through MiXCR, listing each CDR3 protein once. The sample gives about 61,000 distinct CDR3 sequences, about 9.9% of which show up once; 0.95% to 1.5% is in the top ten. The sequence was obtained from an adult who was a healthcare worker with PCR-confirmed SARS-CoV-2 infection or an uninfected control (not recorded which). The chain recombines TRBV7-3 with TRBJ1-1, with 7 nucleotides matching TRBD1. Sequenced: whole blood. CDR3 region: CASSMAGTESRAFF. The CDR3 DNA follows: TGTGCCAGCAGCATGGCCGGGACAGAGAGTAGAGCTTTCTTT.